These 28 T cell receptor beta chains came from one sample sequenced in a study of shared clonotypes between healthy human individuals. Clones were read by immunoSEQ multiplex PCR, and TCRdb kept only the in-frame ones, dropping some. This table has more than 2 million clones, 85% to 95% appearing once. Naive CD8 cells lacked CD45RO, underwent positive selection for CCR7 and left out terminally differentiated effector memory CD45RA+ cells. Sequencing input: naive CD8+ T cells from PBMCs. These receptors were obtained from a man aged 18-30 years in good health. Some clones in this sample may be carry-over from other donors' samples.

This chain connects TRBV6-5 to TRBJ2-3; 8 nucleotides agree with TRBD1. V lost 2 bases and J lost 3; bases outside the gene matches: 4. This CDR3 has 15 amino acids. The germline V gene has CDR1 MNHEY and CDR2 SVGAGI. DNA for the CDR3: TGTGCCAGCAGTTACGACAGGGGCGTTACAGATACGCAGTATTTT. As protein: CASSYDRGVTDTQYF.

This rearrangement joins TRBV4-3 to TRBJ1-3, with D perhaps matching TRBD1 (5 bases). Trimming cost V 1 base and J 0 bases, with 10 bases left between them. Germline V CDR1 and CDR2: LGHNA, YSLEER. The CDR3 extends over 16 amino acids. The CDR3 sequence: CASSQGGTVSGNTIYF. In DNA form, the CDR3 reads TGCGCCAGCAGCCAAGGGGGGACGGTCTCTGGAAACACCATATATTTT.

This chain uses TRBV7-6 with TRBJ2-7; D may correspond to TRBD1 or TRBD2 (5 bases each). V lost 5 bases and J 4 bases, leaving 15 bases between the germline ends. Germline V gene sequence: CDR1 SGHVS, CDR2 FNYEAQ. There are 14 residues in the CDR3. The CDR3 region has the DNA TGTGCCAGCAGCATATGGGGCCCGGGATACGAGCAGTACTTC. It specifies CASSIWGPGYEQYF. The full variable domain, in which reference TRBV7-6 and TRBJ2-7 provide the parts outside the CDR3, is GAGVSQSPRYKVTKRGQDVALRCDPISGHVSLYWYRQALGQGPEFLTYFNYEAQQDKSGLPNDRFSAERPEGSISTLTIQRTEQRDSAMYRCASSIWGPGYEQYFGPGTRLTVT.

In this sample, this clone turned up once. This rearrangement joins TRBV6-1 to TRBJ2-7; D is ambiguous. Trimming stripped 3 bases from V and 3 bases from J, with 9 bases between. CDR3 size: 13 residues. Germline V lookup: CDR1 MNHNS, CDR2 SASEGT. The CDR3 protein is CASSEIFGYEQYF. DNA for the CDR3: TGTGCCAGCAGTGAGATATTTGGCTACGAGCAGTACTTC.

This chain connects TRBV29-1 to TRBJ1-2; D not certain. The CDR3 contains 16 residues. Trimming cost V 2 bases and J 7 bases, with 23 bases left between them. Germline V gives CDR1 SQVTM, CDR2 ANQGSEA. The CDR3 protein is CSVETYPRWGFRGYTF. The CDR3 DNA follows: TGCAGCGTTGAAACATACCCCCGATGGGGATTTCGTGGCTACACCTTC. Supplemented by reference TRBV29-1 and TRBJ1-2, the full variable domain reads SAVISQKPSRDICQRGTSLTIQCQVDSQVTMMFWYRQQPGQSLTLIATANQGSEATYESGFVIDKFPISRPNLTFSTLTVSNMSPEDSSIYLCSVETYPRWGFRGYTFGSGTRLTVV.

This chain connects TRBV7-3 to TRBJ2-5; no reliable D call. Trimming left V 2 bases short and J 4 bases short, with 11 bases between. Germline V gene data show CDR1 as SGHTA and CDR2 as FQGTGA. The CDR3 is 14 amino acids. CDR3 DNA sequence: TGTGCCAGCAGCTTATGGGGTTCCGGAGAGACCCAGTACTTC. Protein sequence: CASSLWGSGETQYF.

The chain uses TRBV4-2 and TRBJ2-7; 8 bases align to TRBD1. V shed 4 bases and J 2 bases; nucleotides not matched to a gene: 10. The length of the CDR3 is 16 residues. Germline V gives CDR1 LGHNA, CDR2 YNFKEQ. The CDR3 coding sequence is TGTGCCAGCAGCCCCTACTCGGGACAGGCCGCCTACGAGCAGTACTTC. This sequence encodes CASSPYSGQAAYEQYF.

A remark on this clone: This same CDR3 is encoded by further DNA sequences in the sample. In DNA, the CDR3 is TGTGCCAGCAGTTTCATAGGCTACGAGCAGTACTTC. It translates to CASSFIGYEQYF. The chain has TRBV27 and TRBJ2-7; no firm D call. V lost 3 bases and J lost 3, with 6 bases in between. The CDR3 consists of 12 residues. The germline CDR1 and CDR2 sequences are MNHEY and SMNVEV (reference sequence).

The gene calls are TRBV27 and TRBJ2-7; possible D gene TRBD1, 6 bases. The germline CDR1 and CDR2 sequences are MNHEY and SMNVEV (reference sequence). V lost 3 bases and J 0 bases, leaving 15 bases between the germline ends. The length of the CDR3 is 16 residues. CDR3 amino acids: CASSLGAGGFSYEQYF. Here the CDR3 DNA reads TGTGCCAGCAGTTTGGGGGCTGGGGGATTCTCCTACGAGCAGTACTTC.

The V and J genes are TRBV28 and TRBJ2-3; 7 bases agree with TRBD1. Germline assignment: CDR1 MDHEN and CDR2 SYDVKM. After removal of 9 bases from V and 2 bases from J, the junction contained 8 bases not matched to a gene. The CDR3 runs 14 residues. The CDR3 DNA reads as TGTGCCAGTGGGGGTGGACAGGACACAGATACGCAGTATTTT. Translation gives CASGGGQDTDTQYF.

V usage is TRBV28 and J usage is TRBJ2-7; either TRBD1 or TRBD2 may supply D (5 bases each). The CDR3 is 14 residues long. The ends were cut back, 1 base at V and 6 bases at J, with 13 bases in the middle. Germline V gene lookup returns CDR1 MDHEN and CDR2 SYDVKM. CDR3 protein: CASSLSRGQAEQYF. The CDR3 DNA sequence: TGTGCCAGCAGTTTATCCCGGGGCCAGGCCGAGCAGTACTTC.

The J gene is TRBJ2-7, the V gene TRBV28; 7 bases map to TRBD2. Unmatched junction bases numbered 6, after V lost 1 base and J lost 3 bases. In germline, CDR1 is MDHEN, CDR2 SYDVKM. The CDR3 spans 15 residues. The DNA of the CDR3 is TGTGCCAGCAGTTTATTCGGGGAGGGGAGCTACGAGCAGTACTTC. This codes for CASSLFGEGSYEQYF.

The rearrangement joins TRBV9 to TRBJ2-5, with 11 bases fitting TRBD2. The J call may be wrong; the DNA end is better matched by TRBJ2-7. Germline V CDR1 and CDR2: SGDLS, YYNGEE. There are 14 residues in the CDR3. This CDR3 reads CASSLASGRYEQYF. CDR3 bases: TGTGCCAGCAGCTTGGCTAGCGGGAGGTACGAGCAGTACTTC.

This clone has more than one count but fewer than ten. The chain has TRBV2 and TRBJ2-7; the D is unclear. Trimming pared 6 bases from V and 5 bases from J, leaving 11 bases between. The CDR3 consists of 12 residues. The V gene's germline CDR1 is SNHLY and CDR2 FYNNEI. Here the CDR3 reads CASSDLRNEQYF. The CDR3 nucleotides read TGTGCCAGCAGCGATTTGAGGAACGAGCAGTACTTC.

The chain combines TRBV5-6 with TRBJ2-4, with D tentatively TRBD1 (5 bases). The V end lost 4 bases, the J end lost 7 bases, and 24 bases lay between the germline ends. The germline gives CDR1 SGHDT, CDR2 YYEEEE. The CDR3 loop spans 17 amino acids. The CDR3 here is CASSTYTSGFSENIQYF. Written as DNA, the CDR3 is TGTGCCAGCAGCACCTACACCTCAGGGTTCTCAGAGAACATTCAGTACTTC. Combining the CDR3 with reference TRBV5-6 and TRBJ2-4 gives the whole variable domain DAGVTQSPTHLIKTRGQQVTLRCSPKSGHDTVSWYQQALGQGPQFIFQYYEEEERQRGNFPDRFSGHQFPNYSSELNVNALLLGDSALYLCASSTYTSGFSENIQYFGAGTRLSVL.

The rearrangement joins TRBV6-1 to TRBJ2-1; TRBD1 is a possible D gene (6 bases). Looked up from germline, CDR1 is MNHNS and CDR2 is SASEGT. The CDR3 loop spans 13 amino acids. V gave up 5 bases and J gave up 9 bases, with 14 bases separating them. The CDR3 bases are TGTGCCAGCAGTCTAAACAGGGCAGGTGAGCAGTTCTTC. Amino acid sequence: CASSLNRAGEQFF.

The chain recombines TRBV5-1 with TRBJ2-1; D gene ambiguous. V gave up 4 bases and J gave up 5 bases, with 10 bases separating them. The CDR3 consists of 13 residues. Germline V gene data show CDR1 as SGHRS and CDR2 as YFSETQ. The CDR3 loop is CASSPSWDNEQFF. As DNA, the CDR3 is TGCGCCAGCAGCCCCTCCTGGGACAATGAGCAGTTCTTC.

The table lists this clone with a few counts. This chain joins TRBV2 and TRBJ1-1; the match to TRBD1 covers 7 bases. The CDR3 has 12 amino acids. Looked up from germline, CDR1 is SNHLY and CDR2 is FYNNEI. Losses at the gene ends were 8 bases for V and 4 bases for J; bases not matched to a gene: 4. In DNA form, the CDR3 reads TGTGCCAGCCAGGGGGGGCTCACTGAAGCTTTCTTT. This translates into CASQGGLTEAFF.

The chain is built from TRBV11-2 and TRBJ2-1, with D possibly being TRBD2 (5 bases). This CDR3 region has 12 residues. Germline CDR1 is SGHAT and CDR2 is FQNNGV. V was trimmed by 1 base and J by 10 bases, leaving 8 bases between them. The CDR3 region is CASSLAGREQFF. CDR3 nucleotides: TGTGCCAGCAGCTTAGCGGGAAGGGAGCAGTTCTTC.

This chain joins TRBV9 and TRBJ2-7, with a weak D call TRBD2 (6 bases). The CDR3 has 14 residues. Germline lookup yields CDR1 SGDLS and CDR2 YYNGEE. Trimming cost V 4 bases and J 5 bases, with 16 bases left between them. CDR3 residues: CASSTRDFEHEQYF. In DNA form, the CDR3 reads TGTGCCAGCAGCACCCGGGACTTCGAACACGAGCAGTACTTC.

This chain connects TRBV6-4 to TRBJ2-7; the match to TRBD1 covers 8 bases. Germline CDR1 and CDR2: MRHNA and SNTAGT. The V and J ends lost 6 bases and 7 bases, in that order; junction bases with no gene match: 17. This CDR3 spans 16 amino acids. The CDR3 spells CASRGTQTGDLREQYF. The CDR3 region has the DNA TGTGCCAGCAGGGGAACCCAGACAGGGGACCTACGAGAGCAGTACTTC.

This clone was counted a single time. The V and J genes are TRBV4-1 and TRBJ2-3; 8 bases line up with TRBD2. This CDR3 has 20 amino acids. Per germline, CDR1 MGHRA and CDR2 YSYEKL. J was trimmed by 0 bases and V by 4 bases; bases with no gene match: 18. The CDR3: CASSPLFPSATSGSTDTQYF. In DNA form, the CDR3 reads TGCGCCAGCAGCCCGCTATTCCCGTCTGCCACTAGCGGTAGCACAGATACGCAGTATTTT.

Notes on this clone: Other DNA sequences in the sample encode the same CDR3. V usage is TRBV29-1 and J usage is TRBJ2-7, with a possible D match to TRBD1 (6 bases). Germline V gives CDR1 SQVTM, CDR2 ANQGSEA. V was shortened by 3 bases and J by 2 bases, with 11 bases between the two germline ends. The CDR3 has 13 residues. The CDR3 region has the DNA TGCAGCGTTGAGGTGGGGACACCCTACGAGCAGTACTTC. Residues: CSVEVGTPYEQYF.

V usage is TRBV5-6 and J usage is TRBJ1-2; D gene uncertain. V was clipped by 6 bases and J by 4 bases, with 16 bases between them. The CDR3 runs to 14 residues. Germline V lookup: CDR1 SGHDT, CDR2 YYEEEE. CDR3 sequence reads: CASTLGTEPYGYTF. The DNA of the CDR3 is TGTGCCAGCACCCTAGGAACAGAACCCTATGGCTACACCTTC. Combining the CDR3 with reference TRBV5-6 and TRBJ1-2 gives the whole variable domain DAGVTQSPTHLIKTRGQQVTLRCSPKSGHDTVSWYQQALGQGPQFIFQYYEEEERQRGNFPDRFSGHQFPNYSSELNVNALLLGDSALYLCASTLGTEPYGYTFGSGTRLTVV.

The chain is built from TRBV7-8 and TRBJ1-5; D perhaps matches TRBD1 (6 bases). V was clipped by 2 bases and J by 5 bases, with 22 bases between them. The CDR3 length is 18 residues. The germline CDR1 and CDR2 sequences are SGHVS and FQNEAQ. CDR3 nucleotides: TGTGCCAGCAGCTTACGCGGGAAAGTCACCGAGGGGGATCAGCCCCAGCATTTT. Translation gives CASSLRGKVTEGDQPQHF.

The chain employs TRBV5-6 and TRBJ2-2; TRBD2 is a possible D gene (6 bases). With 3 bases removed from V and 6 bases from J, the gap between germline ends came to 12 bases. The length of the CDR3 is 14 residues. Germline CDR1 SGHDT, CDR2 YYEEEE. The CDR3 spells CASSSRGGAGELFF. Here the CDR3 DNA reads TGTGCCAGCAGCTCGCGCGGAGGGGCCGGGGAGCTGTTTTTT.

In regard to this clone: Other DNA sequences of this sample code for an identical CDR3. J is TRBJ1-2 and V is TRBV9, with D perhaps TRBD1 (5 bases). Per the germline V gene, CDR1 is SGDLS and CDR2 is YYNGEE. The CDR3 sequence is 13 residues long. V was cut by 1 base and J by 4 bases, with 8 bases left in between. CDR3 sequence reads: CASSVQGGYGYTF. The CDR3 DNA follows: TGTGCCAGCAGCGTACAGGGAGGCTATGGCTACACCTTC.

This clone came up a few times. The J gene is TRBJ1-5, the V gene TRBV9; D gene unclear. The CDR3 contains 13 residues. V was pared by 3 bases and J by 2 bases, with 6 bases between. The germline CDR1 and CDR2 sequences are SGDLS and YYNGEE. CDR3 sequence reads: CASSAHGNQPQHF. DNA of the CDR3: TGTGCCAGCAGCGCTCACGGCAATCAGCCCCAGCATTTT.